This TCR beta chain came from a study of patients and donors after allogeneic stem cell transplantation. This clonotype came up a few times. Each CDR3 protein gets one entry after TCRdb re-called the RT-PCR reads with MiXCR. This table has about a million distinct CDR3 sequences, roughly 18% appearing once. CDR1 and CDR2 from the germline V gene are MDHEN and SYDVKM. The V and J ends lost 4 bases and 4 bases, in that order; junction bases with no gene match: 6. This CDR3 region has 16 residues. The TCR comes from a human donor who was either an allogeneic HSCT recipient or a stem cell or donor lymphocyte infusion donor (not recorded which). It is not recorded whose cells these are; they may come from a transplant donor. Sample: blood, either unsorted or a sorted T cell fraction (not recorded which). The rearrangement uses TRBV28 and TRBJ2-1; TRBD1 agrees at 11 bases. CDR3: CASSSPGTGGYNEQFF. The CDR3 region has the DNA TGTGCCAGCAGTTCACCCGGGACAGGGGGTTACAATGAGCAGTTCTTC.